These T cell receptor beta chains were read from a single sample in a study of OX40 agonist ivuxolimab in advanced cancers. The protocol was immunoSEQ multiplex PCR, while the TCRdb copy is restricted to in-frame clones and leaves out a portion. The data hold about 100,000 clones, with 75% to 95% observed a single time. Sample: CD4+ or CD8+ T cells sorted from blood, taken in a trial of the OX40 agonist ivuxolimab. Source of these receptors: an adult with an advanced solid tumor such as melanoma, head and neck, liver or kidney cancer. CDR3s include the opening cysteine and the closing phenylalanine or tryptophan. The D gene is left open where the match is weak. Clone size, where shown, is once, few, many, or a class for clones that have expanded.

J | length | V | D | size | CDR3 | DNA
TRBJ2-7 | 14 | TRBV6-5 | TRBD1 | - | CASSRRGRSGEQYF | TGTGCCAGCAGCCGAAGGGGGCGTTCAGGGGAGCAGTACTTC
TRBJ2-1 | 16 | TRBV6-5 | TRBD2 | - | CASSYSKVAGVSEQFF | TGTGCCAGCAGTTACTCGAAGGTAGCGGGAGTCAGTGAGCAGTTCTTC
TRBJ2-6 | 13 | TRBV18 | - | - | CASSPRVSNVLTF | TGTGCCAGCTCACCGCGGGTATCCAACGTCCTGACTTTC
TRBJ2-5 | 14 | TRBV2 | - | - | CASSAQLRQETQYF | TGTGCCAGCAGTGCCCAGTTACGCCAAGAGACCCAGTACTTC
TRBJ2-7 | 11 | TRBV20-1 | - | - | CSAPDGYEQYF | TGCAGTGCCCCGGACGGATACGAGCAGTACTTC
TRBJ1-5 | 16 | TRBV18 | - | few | CASSRTPGTINQPQHF | TGTGCCAGCTCAAGAACCCCCGGGACGATCAATCAGCCCCAGCATTTT
TRBJ1-2 | 12 | TRBV19 | - | - | CASRGGNYGYTF | TGTGCCAGTAGAGGTGGGAACTATGGCTACACCTTC
TRBJ1-6 | 16 | TRBV5-1 | - | - | CASSLDYGRRNSPLHF | TGCGCCAGCAGCTTGGACTATGGGAGACGGAATTCACCCCTCCACTTT
TRBJ1-3 | 16 | TRBV7-3 | - | - | CASSYNAGPSGNTIYF | TGTGCCAGCAGCTATAACGCAGGCCCCTCTGGAAACACCATATATTTT
TRBJ1-2 | 14 | TRBV28 | - | once | CASSEGRGVFGYTF | TGTGCCAGCAGTGAAGGCCGGGGGGTTTTTGGCTACACCTTC
TRBJ2-7 | 16 | TRBV6-1 | - | - | CASSEVRRTHSYEQYF | TGTGCCAGCAGTGAAGTTAGGCGGACACACTCCTACGAGCAGTACTTC
TRBJ2-2 | 14 | TRBV28 | - | - | CASLEGVVTGELFF | TGTGCCAGCTTGGAGGGAGTTGTCACCGGGGAGCTGTTTTTT
TRBJ2-7 | 15 | TRBV5-5 | TRBD2 | - | CASSYLAGDISEQYF | TGTGCCAGCAGCTACTTAGCGGGGGATATTTCCGAGCAGTACTTC
TRBJ2-1 | 19 | TRBV4-3 | TRBD2 | few | CASSQDGLGGRNSYNEQFF | TGCGCCAGCAGCCAAGATGGTTTGGGGGGGAGGAACTCCTACAATGAGCAGTTCTTC
TRBJ2-1 | 15 | TRBV4-2 | - | - | CASSQRDLPYNEQFF | TGTGCCAGCAGCCAAAGGGATCTACCCTACAATGAGCAGTTCTTC
TRBJ2-2 | 11 | TRBV7-9 | - | once | CASPNPGELFF | TGTGCCAGCCCTAACCCCGGGGAGCTGTTTTTT
TRBJ2-7 | 14 | TRBV25-1 | TRBD1 | - | CASSVTGGVNEQYF | TGTGCCAGCAGTGTTACAGGGGGCGTCAACGAGCAGTACTTC
TRBJ1-5 | 14 | TRBV2 | - | - | CASSEARRGGPQHF | TGTGCCAGCAGTGAAGCGCGCAGGGGTGGGCCCCAGCATTTT
TRBJ2-7 | 15 | TRBV7-2 | TRBD2 | - | CASSLTSGKSYEQYF | TGTGCCAGCAGCTTAACTAGCGGGAAATCCTACGAGCAGTACTTC
TRBJ1-2 | 12 | TRBV5-6 | - | - | CASTGRNYGYTF | TGTGCCAGCACCGGGAGAAACTATGGCTACACCTTC
TRBJ2-5 | 14 | TRBV2 | TRBD2 | - | CARGGLAGPETQYF | TGTGCCAGAGGGGGACTAGCGGGACCGGAGACCCAGTACTTC
TRBJ1-2 | 11 | TRBV7-9 | - | - | CATTNNYGYTF | TGTGCCACGACAAATAACTATGGCTACACCTTC
TRBJ2-7 | 15 | TRBV2 | - | - | CASSGPTVTSYEQYF | TGTGCCAGCAGTGGGCCCACAGTAACATCCTACGAGCAGTACTTC